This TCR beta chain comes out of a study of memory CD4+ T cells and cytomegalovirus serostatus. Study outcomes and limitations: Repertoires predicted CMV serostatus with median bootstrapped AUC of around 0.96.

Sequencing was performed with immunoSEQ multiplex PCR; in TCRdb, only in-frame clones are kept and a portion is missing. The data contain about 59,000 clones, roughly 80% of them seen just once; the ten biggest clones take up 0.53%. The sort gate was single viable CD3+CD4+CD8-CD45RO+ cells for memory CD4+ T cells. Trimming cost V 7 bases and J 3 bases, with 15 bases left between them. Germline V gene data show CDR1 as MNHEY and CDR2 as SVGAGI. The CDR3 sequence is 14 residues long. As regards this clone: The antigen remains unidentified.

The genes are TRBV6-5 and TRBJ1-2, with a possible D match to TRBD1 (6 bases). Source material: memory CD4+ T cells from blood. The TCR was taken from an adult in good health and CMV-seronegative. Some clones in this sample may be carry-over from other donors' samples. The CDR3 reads CASNPGADDYGYTF. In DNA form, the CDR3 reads TGTGCCAGCAACCCGGGGGCCGACGACTATGGCTACACCTTC.